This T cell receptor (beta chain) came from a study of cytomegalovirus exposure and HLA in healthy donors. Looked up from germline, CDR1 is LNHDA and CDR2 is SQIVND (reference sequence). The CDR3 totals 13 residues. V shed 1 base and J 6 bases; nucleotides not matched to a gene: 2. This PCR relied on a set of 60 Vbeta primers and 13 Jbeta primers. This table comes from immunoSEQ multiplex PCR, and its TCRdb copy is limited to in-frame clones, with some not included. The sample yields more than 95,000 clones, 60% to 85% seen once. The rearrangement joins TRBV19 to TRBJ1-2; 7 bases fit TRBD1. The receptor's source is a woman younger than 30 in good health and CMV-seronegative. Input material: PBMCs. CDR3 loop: CASSIGDSNGYTF. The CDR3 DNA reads TGTGCCAGTAGTATAGGGGACAGCAATGGCTACACCTTC.